This is a list of T cell receptor beta chains from one sample in a study of naive CD8 T cells in extremely preterm neonates. Measured with immunoSEQ multiplex PCR; TCRdb has only the in-frame clones, and not every one. The repertoire holds about 5,000 clones, with 90% to 95% as singletons. The sample was naive CD8+ T cells from cord blood. Receptors originate from a boy who was born preterm. Both conserved end residues are part of each CDR3. The D gene is left open where the match is weak. The listing skips clone size in some rows; elsewhere it reads once, few, many or a size class.

V gene	D gene	J gene	clone size	CDR3 protein	CDR3 DNA
TRBV7-6	-	TRBJ2-7	-	CASSLGTVYEQYF	TGTGCCAGCAGCTTAGGGACAGTTTACGAGCAGTACTTC
TRBV11-3	TRBD2	TRBJ2-3	-	CASSFSGSTDTQYF	TGTGCCAGCAGCTTTAGCGGGAGCACAGATACGCAGTATTTT
TRBV30	-	TRBJ1-1	-	CAWSGGNTEAFF	TGTGCCTGGAGTGGAGGGAACACTGAAGCTTTCTTT
TRBV9	-	TRBJ2-7	once	CASRGRGNEQYF	TGTGCCAGCAGGGGGAGGGGGAACGAGCAGTACTTC
TRBV13	TRBD1	TRBJ2-7	-	CASSGQASSYEQYF	TGTGCCAGCAGCGGACAGGCTAGCTCCTACGAGCAGTACTTC
TRBV28	-	TRBJ1-2	-	CASSLIGDIYGYTF	TGTGCCAGCAGTTTAATAGGGGACATCTATGGCTACACCTTC
TRBV10-1	-	TRBJ1-3	-	CASWGVFSGNTIYF	TGCGCCAGCTGGGGGGTCTTCTCTGGAAACACCATATATTTT
TRBV27	TRBD1	TRBJ2-7	-	CASTGQGAYEQYF	TGTGCCAGCACAGGACAGGGTGCCTACGAGCAGTACTTC
TRBV19	-	TRBJ2-7	-	CASMRTGRDEQYF	TGTGCCAGTATGCGGACAGGGAGGGACGAGCAGTACTTC
TRBV29-1	-	TRBJ2-7	-	CSVEDSGSSYEQYF	TGCAGCGTTGAAGACAGCGGGTCCTCCTACGAGCAGTACTTC
TRBV6-5	-	TRBJ2-1	-	CASSYPGNEQFF	TGTGCCAGCAGTTACCCCGGCAATGAGCAGTTCTTC
TRBV9	TRBD1	TRBJ1-2	-	CASSDRGHGYTF	TGTGCCAGCAGCGACAGGGGGCATGGCTACACCTTC
TRBV7-6	TRBD2	TRBJ2-7	-	CASSLLAGGYEQYF	TGTGCCAGCAGCTTACTAGCGGGAGGCTACGAGCAGTACTTC
TRBV5-4	TRBD2	TRBJ2-3	-	CASSFTSGSTDTQYF	TGTGCCAGCAGCTTTACTAGCGGGAGCACAGATACGCAGTATTTT
TRBV27	TRBD2	TRBJ2-7	-	CASSYGTSGSSYEQYF	TGTGCCAGCAGTTATGGGACTAGCGGGAGCTCCTACGAGCAGTACTTC
TRBV30	-	TRBJ2-1	once	CAWSVGAGDNEQFF	TGTGCCTGGAGTGTGGGGGCGGGAGACAATGAGCAGTTCTTC
TRBV11-2	TRBD2	TRBJ2-1	-	CASSLGGSGSGDEQFF	TGTGCCAGCAGCTTAGGGGGTAGCGGGAGCGGAGATGAGCAGTTCTTC
TRBV6-6	-	TRBJ1-2	once	CASSYLGATGYTF	TGTGCCAGCAGTTACCTAGGCGCGACTGGCTACACCTTC
TRBV30	-	TRBJ1-4	-	CAWSSGTAIEKLFF	TGTGCCTGGAGTTCTGGGACCGCGATTGAAAAACTGTTTTTT
TRBV19	-	TRBJ2-7	once	CASSIGGGYEQYF	TGTGCCAGTAGTATAGGAGGGGGCTACGAGCAGTACTTC
TRBV5-8	-	TRBJ1-2	-	CASSFHGTNYGYTF	TGTGCCAGCAGCTTCCACGGAACTAACTATGGCTACACCTTC
TRBV7-6	TRBD2	TRBJ2-6	-	CASSLAGGAGANVLTF	TGTGCCAGCAGCTTAGCGGGAGGGGCTGGGGCCAACGTCCTGACTTTC
TRBV7-2	-	TRBJ2-5	-	CASSFPGLQETQYF	TGTGCCAGCAGCTTCCCGGGACTCCAAGAGACCCAGTACTTC
TRBV9	TRBD2	TRBJ2-7	-	CASSVASGTPYEQYF	TGTGCCAGCAGCGTAGCTAGCGGGACTCCCTACGAGCAGTACTTC
TRBV30	-	TRBJ2-4	-	CAWSTGVENIQYF	TGTGCCTGGAGTACAGGTGTCGAAAACATTCAGTACTTC
TRBV29-1	TRBD2	TRBJ2-7	-	CSAWGGGGTYEDEQYF	TGCAGCGCCTGGGGCGGGGGGGGCACATACGAGGACGAGCAGTACTTC
TRBV6-5	-	TRBJ2-2	-	CASSYRDTGELFF	TGTGCCAGCAGTTACAGGGACACCGGGGAGCTGTTTTTT
TRBV7-6	-	TRBJ1-5	once	CASSLTGNQPQHF	TGTGCCAGCAGCTTGACAGGTAATCAGCCCCAGCATTTT
TRBV13	TRBD1	TRBJ1-6	-	CASSYRDRGPNSPLHF	TGTGCCAGCAGTTACCGGGACAGGGGGCCAAATTCACCCCTCCACTTT
TRBV30	TRBD1	TRBJ1-1	-	CAWSPGQGNTEAFF	TGTGCCTGGAGCCCCGGACAGGGGAACACTGAAGCTTTCTTT
TRBV27	TRBD1	TRBJ1-3	once	CASSLTGGGNTIYF	TGTGCCAGCAGTTTGACAGGGGGTGGAAACACCATATATTTT
TRBV6-5	-	TRBJ1-1	-	CASSYSTGNTEAFF	TGTGCCAGCAGTTACTCGACAGGGAACACTGAAGCTTTCTTT
TRBV27	-	TRBJ2-2	-	CASSPRLANTGELFF	TGTGCCAGCAGTCCCCGACTAGCGAACACCGGGGAGCTGTTTTTT
TRBV2	-	TRBJ2-1	-	CASRSGHSVDEQFF	TGTGCCAGCAGAAGCGGTCACTCCGTAGATGAGCAGTTCTTC
TRBV6-4	TRBD2	TRBJ2-1	-	CASSDSGLAGVSSYNEQFF	TGTGCCAGCAGTGACTCGGGACTAGCGGGAGTGAGCTCCTACAATGAGCAGTTCTTC
TRBV27	-	TRBJ2-7	-	CASSLDSSYEQYF	TGTGCCAGCAGTTTGGACAGCTCCTACGAGCAGTACTTC
TRBV7-9	TRBD1	TRBJ1-6	-	CASSLGQGGSPLHF	TGTGCCAGCAGCTTAGGACAGGGAGGTTCACCCCTCCACTTT
TRBV7-9	-	TRBJ2-7	-	CASSFPGHYEQYF	TGTGCCAGCAGCTTCCCGGGACACTACGAGCAGTACTTC
TRBV7-8	-	TRBJ1-1	-	CASSLQNTEAFF	TGTGCCAGCAGCTTACAGAACACTGAAGCTTTCTTT
TRBV7-6	TRBD1	TRBJ2-7	-	CASSPRTGKNEQYF	TGTGCCAGCAGCCCTAGGACAGGGAAAAACGAGCAGTACTTC
TRBV10-3	TRBD2	TRBJ2-7	-	CAIRLGTSAYEQYF	TGTGCCATCAGACTCGGGACTAGCGCCTACGAGCAGTACTTC
TRBV7-9	TRBD1	TRBJ2-7	-	CASSHTGEEQYF	TGTGCCAGCAGCCATACAGGGGAAGAGCAGTACTTC
TRBV5-5	TRBD1	TRBJ1-4	-	CASSRTGGGNEKLFF	TGTGCCAGCAGCCGCACAGGGGGCGGTAATGAAAAACTGTTTTTT